The 9 T cell receptor beta chains reported below all come from one sample, sequenced in a study of cytomegalovirus exposure and HLA in healthy donors (dated by TCRdb to between 2016 and 2019). The library was generated by the immunoSEQ multiplex PCR assay. For the multiplex PCR, a mixture combining 60 forward primers for TCR Vbeta segments and 13 reverse primers for TCR Jbeta segments was used. The table comes from immuneACCESS by way of TCRdb, which keeps in-frame sequences with V and J called. Part of the clones is missing from these tables; in studies checked, under half for an unresolved V gene and the rest for unknown reasons. Across this sample there are about 300,000 clones, with about nine tenths seen only once. The leading ten clones occupy around 3.7% of the sample. Material: PBMCs. The receptors originated from a man in his forties in good health and CMV-seropositive.

The V call is TRBV15, the J call TRBJ2-7; 9 positions agree with TRBD1. Germline V CDR1 and CDR2: LNHNV, YYDKDF (reference sequence). V trimming: 5 bases; J trimming: 10 bases; junction bases outside the gene matches: 12. The CDR3 totals 14 residues. CDR3 protein: CATSSRTGVFVQYF. The CDR3 DNA reads as TGTGCCACCAGCTCCCGGACAGGGGTTTTTGTTCAGTACTTC.

This clone was detected once. This rearrangement joins TRBV11-2 to TRBJ1-2; a weak D match, TRBD1 (6 bases). The CDR3 contains 15 residues. The V end lost 3 bases, the J end lost 4 bases, and 15 bases lay between the germline ends. From germline, CDR1 is SGHAT and CDR2 FQNNGV. CDR3 region: CASSFSGGGAYGYTF. The CDR3 DNA follows: TGTGCCAGCAGCTTTTCGGGGGGGGGCGCCTATGGCTACACCTTC. Together with reference TRBV11-2 and TRBJ1-2, the CDR3 gives the full variable domain: EAGVAQSPRYKIIEKRQSVAFWCNPISGHATLYWYQQILGQGPKLLIQFQNNGVVDDSQLPKDRFSAERLKGVDSTLKIQPAKLEDSAVYLCASSFSGGGAYGYTFGSGTRLTVV.

The V call is TRBV4-2, the J call TRBJ2-1; TRBD2 aligns across 9 bases. The CDR3 loop spans 15 amino acids. From germline, CDR1 is LGHNA and CDR2 YNFKEQ. V lost 2 bases, J lost 7 bases, and 6 bases stayed unmatched. CDR3 nucleotides: TGTGCCAGCAGCCAAAGGTCTAGCGGGAAGAATGAGCAGTTCTTC. Translation: CASSQRSSGKNEQFF.

This rearrangement joins TRBV15 to TRBJ2-7, with D hard to call. The length of the CDR3 is 13 residues. Trimming stripped 3 bases from V and 0 bases from J, with 6 bases between. Germline V lookup: CDR1 LNHNV, CDR2 YYDKDF (reference sequence). The CDR3 sequence is CATSSMSSYEQYF. The CDR3 region has the DNA TGTGCCACCAGCAGTATGTCCTCCTACGAGCAGTACTTC.

V usage is TRBV10-1 and J usage is TRBJ2-1, with TRBD2 matching 7 bases. Losses at the gene ends were 3 bases for V and 6 bases for J; bases not matched to a gene: 5. Germline assignment: CDR1 WNHNN and CDR2 SYGVQD (reference sequence). The CDR3 length is 14 residues. The CDR3 nucleotides read TGCGCCAGCAGTGACGGGGGGTCTCGCAATGAGCAGTTCTTC. Protein sequence: CASSDGGSRNEQFF.

V is TRBV9 and J is TRBJ1-1, with unresolved D. This CDR3 has 14 residues. V lost 4 bases to trimming and J lost 1 base, with 11 bases between them. CDR1 is SGDLS and CDR2 is YYNGEE in the germline V gene. Here the CDR3 reads CASSQTQWNTEAFF. The CDR3 nucleotides read TGTGCCAGCAGCCAAACCCAGTGGAACACTGAAGCTTTCTTT.

The chain couples TRBV18 to TRBJ2-2; TRBD2 matches 11 bases. This CDR3 contains 17 residues. In germline, CDR1 is KGHSH, CDR2 LQKENI. V lost 3 bases, J lost 5 bases, and 8 bases stayed unmatched. DNA for the CDR3: TGTGCCAGCTCACCGCCGGGACTAGCGGAGCATACCGGGGAGCTGTTTTTT. Translation: CASSPPGLAEHTGELFF.

The rearrangement links TRBV6-5 to TRBJ2-7; the match to TRBD2 covers 9 bases. Per germline, CDR1 MNHEY and CDR2 SVGAGI. The V gene end was trimmed by 5 bases and the J gene end by 4 bases; junction bases not matched to a gene: 9. The length of the CDR3 is 15 residues. As DNA, the CDR3 is TGTGCCAGCAGTGTGGGACTAGCTTTTCTTTACGAGCAGTACTTC. It translates to CASSVGLAFLYEQYF.

The rearrangement joins TRBV7-3 to TRBJ2-1; 10 nucleotides agree with TRBD1. J lost 7 bases, V lost 3 bases, and 6 bases had no gene match. The CDR3 has 15 amino acids. The germline V gene encodes CDR1 SGHTA and CDR2 FQGTGA. CDR3 sequence: CASSLRGQGHNEQFF. As DNA, the CDR3 is TGTGCCAGCAGCTTGAGGGGACAGGGGCATAATGAGCAGTTCTTC.